This T cell receptor beta chain was sequenced for a study of CD8 T cells in Susac syndrome. Findings of the study overall: TCR sequencing and HLA analysis covered a relatively small number of individuals.

CD8+ and CD4+ T cells circulating in blood were sequenced for TCR beta. TEMRA cells were FACS-enriched and CD8+ and CD4+ T cells negatively isolated. The CDR3 spans 14 residues. Germline lookup yields CDR1 SGHVS and CDR2 FQNEAQ. The ends were cut back, 7 bases at V and 5 bases at J, with 17 bases in the middle. An amount of RNA that ranged from roughly 0.45 to 1 ug was reverse transcribed with random hexamers. An immunoSEQ multiplex PCR generated amplified TCR beta CDR3 products spanning 54 Vbeta and 13 Jbeta. MiXCR, applied by TCRdb to the immunoSEQ multiplex PCR reads, yields one record per CDR3 protein. Of about 120,000 distinct CDR3 sequences in the sample, 92% were seen once. Regarding this clonotype: Its antigen is unknown.

The chain has TRBV7-8 and TRBJ2-5; TRBD1 might be the D (6 bases). Sequencing input: CD8+ T cells from PBMCs. This sequence originates from a human donor in good health. In nucleotides, the CDR3 is TGTGCCAGCAAAAATACAGGGAGCACGGAGACCCAGTACTTC. It codes for CASKNTGSTETQYF.